In its sample, the clone carrying this TCR beta chain was seen once. Its specificity is not known. The CDR3 runs 16 residues. V was trimmed by 0 bases and J by 1 base, leaving 11 bases between them. Germline CDR1 SGHNT, CDR2 YYREEE (reference sequence). The primer mix had 60 Vbeta and 13 Jbeta primers. Sequencing was performed with immunoSEQ multiplex PCR; in TCRdb, only in-frame clones are kept and a portion is missing. The sample records approximately 130,000 clones, 79% being singletons. This sample stems from a study of cytomegalovirus exposure and HLA in healthy donors. Study results and limitations: Prior analysis indicated that the majority of TCR beta V segments exhibited productivity approximately 90% or approximately 30% of the time.

The rearrangement links TRBV5-4 to TRBJ2-1; perhaps TRBD2 as D (7 bases). This clonotype was obtained from a male donor in good health and CMV-seronegative. The sample comprised PBMCs. The CDR3 DNA is TGTGCCAGCAGCTTGGGGCGGGGGCTATCCTACAATGAGCAGTTCTTC. Amino acid sequence: CASSLGRGLSYNEQFF.